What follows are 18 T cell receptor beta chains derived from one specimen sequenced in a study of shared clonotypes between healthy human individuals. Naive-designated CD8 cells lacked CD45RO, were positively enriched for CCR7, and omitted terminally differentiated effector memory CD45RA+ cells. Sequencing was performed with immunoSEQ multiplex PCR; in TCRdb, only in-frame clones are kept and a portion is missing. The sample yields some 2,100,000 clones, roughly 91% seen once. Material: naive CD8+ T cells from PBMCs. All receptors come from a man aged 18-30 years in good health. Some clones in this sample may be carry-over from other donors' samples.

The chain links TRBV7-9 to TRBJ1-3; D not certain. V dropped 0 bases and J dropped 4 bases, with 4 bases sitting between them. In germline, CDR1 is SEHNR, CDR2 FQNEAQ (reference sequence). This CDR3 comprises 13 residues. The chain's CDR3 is CASSLARGNTIYF. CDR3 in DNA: TGTGCCAGCAGCTTAGCACGAGGAAACACCATATATTTT.

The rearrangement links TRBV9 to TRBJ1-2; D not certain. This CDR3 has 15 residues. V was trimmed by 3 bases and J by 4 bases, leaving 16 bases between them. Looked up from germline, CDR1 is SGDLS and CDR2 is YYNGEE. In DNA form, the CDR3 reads TGTGCCAGCAGCGGAGGATACGGCCAGCTCTATGGCTACACCTTC. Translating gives CASSGGYGQLYGYTF.

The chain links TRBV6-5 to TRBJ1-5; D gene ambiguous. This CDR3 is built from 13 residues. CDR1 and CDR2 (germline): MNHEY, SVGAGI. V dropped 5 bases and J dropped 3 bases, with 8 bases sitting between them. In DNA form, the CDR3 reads TGTGCCAGCAGTGGACGGCTCAATCAGCCCCAGCATTTT. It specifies CASSGRLNQPQHF.

The CDR3, as DNA: TGTGCCAGCAGCTTAGATGCAAAGACAGGGGTAATCGGAAACACCATATATTTT. The encoded protein is CASSLDAKTGVIGNTIYF. The rearrangement joins TRBV11-2 to TRBJ1-3; 8 nucleotides align to TRBD1. The V gene end was trimmed by 0 bases and the J gene end by 4 bases; junction bases not matched to a gene: 11. Germline values: CDR1 SGHAT, CDR2 FQNNGV. The CDR3 spans 18 residues.

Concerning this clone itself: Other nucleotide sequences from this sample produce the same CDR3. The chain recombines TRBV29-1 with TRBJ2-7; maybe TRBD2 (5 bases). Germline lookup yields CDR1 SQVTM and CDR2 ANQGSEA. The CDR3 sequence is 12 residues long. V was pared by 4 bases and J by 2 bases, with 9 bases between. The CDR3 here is CSVVSGAYEQYF. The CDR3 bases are TGCAGCGTTGTTTCCGGGGCCTACGAGCAGTACTTC.

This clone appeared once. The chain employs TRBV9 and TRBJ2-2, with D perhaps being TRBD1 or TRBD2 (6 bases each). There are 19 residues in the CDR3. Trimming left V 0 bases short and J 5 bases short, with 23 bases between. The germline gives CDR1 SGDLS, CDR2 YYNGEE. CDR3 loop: CASSVAVGGSGLRTGELFF. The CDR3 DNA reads TGTGCCAGCAGCGTAGCGGTGGGGGGCTCTGGTCTCCGAACCGGGGAGCTGTTTTTT.

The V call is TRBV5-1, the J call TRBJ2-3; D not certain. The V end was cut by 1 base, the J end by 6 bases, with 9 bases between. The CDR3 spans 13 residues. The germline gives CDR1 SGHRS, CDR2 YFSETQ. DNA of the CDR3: TGCGCCAGCAGCTTGTGGTCCGGGGATACGCAGTATTTT. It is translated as CASSLWSGDTQYF.

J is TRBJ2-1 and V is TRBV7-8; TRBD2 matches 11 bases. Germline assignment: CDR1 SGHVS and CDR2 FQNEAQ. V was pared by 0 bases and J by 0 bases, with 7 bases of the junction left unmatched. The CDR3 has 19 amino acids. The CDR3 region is CASSLALAGGPSSYNEQFF. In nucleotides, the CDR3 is TGTGCCAGCAGCTTAGCGCTAGCGGGAGGCCCTAGCTCCTACAATGAGCAGTTCTTC.

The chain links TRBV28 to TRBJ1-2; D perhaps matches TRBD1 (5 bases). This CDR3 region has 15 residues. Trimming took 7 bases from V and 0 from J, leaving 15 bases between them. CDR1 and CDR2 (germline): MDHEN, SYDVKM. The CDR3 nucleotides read TGTGCCAGCACCGTCGGGACCGAGGCTAACTATGGCTACACCTTC. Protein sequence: CASTVGTEANYGYTF.

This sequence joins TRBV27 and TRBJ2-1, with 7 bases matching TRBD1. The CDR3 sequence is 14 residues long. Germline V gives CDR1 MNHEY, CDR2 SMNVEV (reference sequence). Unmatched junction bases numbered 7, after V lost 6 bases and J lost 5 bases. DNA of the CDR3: TGTGCCAGCAGAACCATACAGGGGAACAATGAGCAGTTCTTC. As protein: CASRTIQGNNEQFF.

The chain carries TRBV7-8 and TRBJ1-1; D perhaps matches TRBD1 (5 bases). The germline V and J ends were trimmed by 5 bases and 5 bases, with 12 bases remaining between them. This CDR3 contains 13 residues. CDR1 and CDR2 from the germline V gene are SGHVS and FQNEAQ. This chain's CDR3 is CASSRRGGTEAFF. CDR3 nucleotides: TGTGCCAGCAGCCGCCGGGGGGGGACTGAAGCTTTCTTT.

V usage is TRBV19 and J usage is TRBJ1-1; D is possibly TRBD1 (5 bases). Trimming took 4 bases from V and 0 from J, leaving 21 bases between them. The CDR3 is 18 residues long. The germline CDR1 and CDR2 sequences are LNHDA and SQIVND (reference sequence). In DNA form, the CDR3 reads TGTGCCAGTAGTACCCCCCGGGGGATTCAAGAGATGAACACTGAAGCTTTCTTT. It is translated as CASSTPRGIQEMNTEAFF.

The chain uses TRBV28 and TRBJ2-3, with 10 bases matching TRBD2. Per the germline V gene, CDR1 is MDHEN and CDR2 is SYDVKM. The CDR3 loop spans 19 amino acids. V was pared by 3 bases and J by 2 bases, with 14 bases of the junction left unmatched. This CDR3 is CASSLGVALAGVDTDTQYF. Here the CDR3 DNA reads TGTGCCAGCAGTTTGGGGGTCGCCCTAGCGGGAGTAGACACAGATACGCAGTATTTT.

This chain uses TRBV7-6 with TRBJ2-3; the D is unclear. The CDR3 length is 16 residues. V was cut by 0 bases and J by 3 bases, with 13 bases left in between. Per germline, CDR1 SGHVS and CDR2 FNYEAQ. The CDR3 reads CASSLARSEETDTQYF. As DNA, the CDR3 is TGTGCCAGCAGCTTAGCGCGGTCTGAGGAAACAGATACGCAGTATTTT.

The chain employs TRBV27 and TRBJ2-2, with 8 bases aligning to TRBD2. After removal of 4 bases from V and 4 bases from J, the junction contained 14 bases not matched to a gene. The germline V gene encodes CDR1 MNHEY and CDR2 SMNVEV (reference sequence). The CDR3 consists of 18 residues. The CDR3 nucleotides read TGTGCCAGCAGTTCCGCCGCCCTACTAGCGGCGAGCACCGGGGAGCTGTTTTTT. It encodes CASSSAALLAASTGELFF.

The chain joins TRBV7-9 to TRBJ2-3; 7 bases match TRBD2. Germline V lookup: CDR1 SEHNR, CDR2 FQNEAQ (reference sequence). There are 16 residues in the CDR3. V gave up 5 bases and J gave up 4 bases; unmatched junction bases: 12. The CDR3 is CASSHNTGLGADTQYF. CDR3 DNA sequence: TGTGCCAGCAGCCATAATACTGGACTAGGGGCAGATACGCAGTATTTT.

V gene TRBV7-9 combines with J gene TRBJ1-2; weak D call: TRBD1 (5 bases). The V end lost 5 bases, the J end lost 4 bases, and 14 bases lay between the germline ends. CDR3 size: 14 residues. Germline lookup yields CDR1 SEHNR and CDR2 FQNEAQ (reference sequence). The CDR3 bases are TGTGCCAGCAGCCCCGCCGGGACGGTCTATGGCTACACCTTC. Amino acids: CASSPAGTVYGYTF.

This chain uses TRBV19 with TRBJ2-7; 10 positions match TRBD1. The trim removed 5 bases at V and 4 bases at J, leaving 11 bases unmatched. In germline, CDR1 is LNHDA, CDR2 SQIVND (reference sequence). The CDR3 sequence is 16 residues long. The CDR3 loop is CASSSPGTGDLYEQYF. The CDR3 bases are TGTGCCAGTAGTTCTCCCGGGACAGGGGATTTGTACGAGCAGTACTTC.